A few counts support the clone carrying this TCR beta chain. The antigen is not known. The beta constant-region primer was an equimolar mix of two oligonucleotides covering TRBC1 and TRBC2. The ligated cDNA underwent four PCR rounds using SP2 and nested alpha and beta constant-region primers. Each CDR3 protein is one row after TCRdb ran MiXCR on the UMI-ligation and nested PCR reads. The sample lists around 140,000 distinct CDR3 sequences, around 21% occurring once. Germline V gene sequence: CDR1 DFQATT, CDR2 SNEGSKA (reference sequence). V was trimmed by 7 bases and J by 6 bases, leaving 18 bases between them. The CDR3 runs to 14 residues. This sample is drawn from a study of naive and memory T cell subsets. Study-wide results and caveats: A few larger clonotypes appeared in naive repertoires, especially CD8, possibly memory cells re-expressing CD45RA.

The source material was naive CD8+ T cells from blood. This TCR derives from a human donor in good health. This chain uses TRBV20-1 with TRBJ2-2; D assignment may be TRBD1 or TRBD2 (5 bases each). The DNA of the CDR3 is TGCAGTGTCTGGGACGGAACCTCCCCCGGGGAGCTGTTTTTT. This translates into CSVWDGTSPGELFF.